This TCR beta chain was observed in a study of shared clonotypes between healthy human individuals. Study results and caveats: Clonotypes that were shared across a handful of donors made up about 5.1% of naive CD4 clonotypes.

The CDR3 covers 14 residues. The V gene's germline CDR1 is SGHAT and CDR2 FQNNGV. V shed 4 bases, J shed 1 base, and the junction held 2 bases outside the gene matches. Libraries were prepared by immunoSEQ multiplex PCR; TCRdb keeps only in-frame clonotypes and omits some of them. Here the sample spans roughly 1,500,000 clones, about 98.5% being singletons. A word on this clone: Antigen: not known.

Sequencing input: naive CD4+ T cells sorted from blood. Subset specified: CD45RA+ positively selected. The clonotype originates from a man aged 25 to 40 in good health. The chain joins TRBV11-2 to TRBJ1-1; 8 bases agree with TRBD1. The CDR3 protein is CASSYGQGNTEAFF. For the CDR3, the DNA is TGTGCCAGCAGCTACGGACAGGGGAACACTGAAGCTTTCTTT.